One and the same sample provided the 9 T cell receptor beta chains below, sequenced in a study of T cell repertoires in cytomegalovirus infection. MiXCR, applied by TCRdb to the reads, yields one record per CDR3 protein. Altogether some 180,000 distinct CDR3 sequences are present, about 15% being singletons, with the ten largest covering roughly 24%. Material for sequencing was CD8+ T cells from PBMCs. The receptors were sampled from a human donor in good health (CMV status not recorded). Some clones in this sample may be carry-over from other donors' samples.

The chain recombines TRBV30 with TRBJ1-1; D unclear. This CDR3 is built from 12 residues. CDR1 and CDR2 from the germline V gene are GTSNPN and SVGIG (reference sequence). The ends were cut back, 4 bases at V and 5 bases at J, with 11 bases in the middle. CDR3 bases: TGTGCCTGGAACCTAGGTCGGACTGAAGCTTTCTTT. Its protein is CAWNLGRTEAFF. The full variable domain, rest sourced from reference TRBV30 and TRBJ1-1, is SQTIHQWPATLVQPVGSPLSLECTVEGTSNPNLYWYRQAAGRGLQLLFYSVGIGQISSEVPQNLSASRPQDRQFILSSKKLLLSDSGFYLCAWNLGRTEAFFGQGTRLTVV.

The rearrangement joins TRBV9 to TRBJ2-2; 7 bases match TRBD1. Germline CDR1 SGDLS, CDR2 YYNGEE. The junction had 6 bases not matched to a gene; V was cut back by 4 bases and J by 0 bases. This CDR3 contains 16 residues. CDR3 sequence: CASSISTGANTGELFF. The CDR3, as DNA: TGTGCCAGCAGCATCTCAACAGGGGCGAACACCGGGGAGCTGTTTTTT.

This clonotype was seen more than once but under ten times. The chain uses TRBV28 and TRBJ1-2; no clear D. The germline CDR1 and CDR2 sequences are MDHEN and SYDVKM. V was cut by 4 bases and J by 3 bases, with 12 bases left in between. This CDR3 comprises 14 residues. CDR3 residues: CASSSLEWDYGYTF. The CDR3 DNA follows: TGTGCCAGCAGTTCCCTCGAATGGGACTATGGCTACACCTTC.

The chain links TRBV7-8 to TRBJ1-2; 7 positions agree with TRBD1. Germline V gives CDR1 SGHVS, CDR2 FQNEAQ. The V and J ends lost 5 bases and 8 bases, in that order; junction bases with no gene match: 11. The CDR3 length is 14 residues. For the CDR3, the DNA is TGTGCCAGCAGCCCCGACAGGGTAGAGGAGGGCTACACCTTC. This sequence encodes CASSPDRVEEGYTF.

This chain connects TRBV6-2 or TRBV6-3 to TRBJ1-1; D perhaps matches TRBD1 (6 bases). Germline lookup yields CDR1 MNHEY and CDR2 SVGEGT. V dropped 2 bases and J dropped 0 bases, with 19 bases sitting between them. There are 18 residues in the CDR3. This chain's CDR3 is CASSYQRVDRSMNTEAFF. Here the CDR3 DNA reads TGTGCCAGCAGTTACCAGAGAGTCGACAGGAGCATGAACACTGAAGCTTTCTTT.

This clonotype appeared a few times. CDR3 amino acids: CASSAGQGVAYEQYF. DNA of the CDR3: TGTGCCAGCAGTGCCGGACAGGGGGTCGCCTACGAGCAGTACTTC. V and J are TRBV28 and TRBJ2-7, with 10 bases aligning to TRBD1. Germline V lookup: CDR1 MDHEN, CDR2 SYDVKM. V shed 5 bases and J 2 bases; nucleotides not matched to a gene: 6. This CDR3 is built from 15 residues.

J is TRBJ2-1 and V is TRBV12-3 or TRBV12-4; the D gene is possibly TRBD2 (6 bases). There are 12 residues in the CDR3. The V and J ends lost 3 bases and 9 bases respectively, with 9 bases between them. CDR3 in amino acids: CASSFPAGEQFF. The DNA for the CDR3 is TGTGCCAGCAGTTTTCCAGCGGGTGAGCAGTTCTTC.

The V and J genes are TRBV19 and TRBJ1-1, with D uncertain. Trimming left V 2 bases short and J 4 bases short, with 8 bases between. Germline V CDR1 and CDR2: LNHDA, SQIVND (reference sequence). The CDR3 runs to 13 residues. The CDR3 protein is CASSIRASTEAFF. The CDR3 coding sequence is TGTGCCAGTAGTATAAGGGCCAGCACTGAAGCTTTCTTT.

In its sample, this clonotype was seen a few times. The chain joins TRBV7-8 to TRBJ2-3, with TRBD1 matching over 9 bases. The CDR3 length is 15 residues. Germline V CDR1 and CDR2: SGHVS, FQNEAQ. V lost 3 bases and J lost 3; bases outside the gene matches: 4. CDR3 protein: CASSFWTGVTDTQYF. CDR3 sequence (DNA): TGTGCCAGCAGCTTTTGGACAGGGGTGACAGATACGCAGTATTTT.